The 10 T cell receptor beta chains presented below share a single source sample, sequenced in a study of T-cell memory formation after mild COVID-19. TCRdb ran MiXCR on the 5' RACE reads and lists one entry per CDR3 protein. The sample contains around 340,000 distinct CDR3 sequences, about 16% of which appear only once. The sample comprised PBMCs or a T cell subset sorted from them (not recorded which). These TCRs come from a man aged 18 to 29 who had mild COVID-19 (a few samples of this study predate the infection). Cell type and time point are not known.

V usage is TRBV6-5 and J usage is TRBJ1-6; D may be TRBD1 (6 bases). This CDR3 comprises 15 residues. V lost 6 bases and J lost 10, with 19 bases in between. Germline lookup yields CDR1 MNHEY and CDR2 SVGAGI. The CDR3 reads CASSLRGVVGSPLHF. CDR3 nucleotide sequence: TGTGCCAGCAGCCTAAGGGGGGTTGTTGGGTCACCCCTCCACTTT.

This clonotype showed up just a few times. CDR3 sequence (DNA): TGTGCCAGCAGCTTAGCGAGGACGGGGGGCGGAGATACGCAGTATTTT. As protein: CASSLARTGGGDTQYF. V usage is TRBV7-6 and J usage is TRBJ2-3, with D tentatively TRBD2 (7 bases). This CDR3 is built from 16 residues. CDR1 and CDR2 from the germline V gene are SGHVS and FNYEAQ. V was clipped by 0 bases and J by 5 bases, with 15 bases between them.

The J gene is TRBJ2-7, the V gene TRBV12-3 or TRBV12-4; 8 bases are shared with TRBD1. V shed 5 bases and J 3 bases; nucleotides not matched to a gene: 3. The CDR3 sequence is 13 residues long. This CDR3 reads CASSQDRDYEQYV. The CDR3 DNA follows: TGTGCCAGCAGTCAGGACAGGGACTACGAGCAGTACGTC.

The rearrangement links TRBV12-3 or TRBV12-4 to TRBJ1-3; D is unresolved. The CDR3 totals 11 residues. The V gene lost 3 bases and the J gene lost 7 bases, with 4 bases spanning the gap. DNA of the CDR3: TGTGCCAGCAGTTTTCAGAACACCATATATTTT. The encoded protein is CASSFQNTIYF.

The chain has TRBV5-1 and TRBJ2-1; D tentatively reads TRBD1 or TRBD2 (5 bases each). The germline V and J ends were trimmed by 2 bases and 3 bases, with 12 bases remaining between them. The germline CDR1 and CDR2 sequences are SGHRS and YFSETQ. CDR3 length: 15 amino acids. The CDR3 DNA is TGCGCCAGCAGCTTCGGGACGGACGTCTACAATGAGCAGTTCTTC. Its protein product is CASSFGTDVYNEQFF.

In its sample, this clonotype was seen many times. V usage is TRBV7-9 and J usage is TRBJ2-7; D remains ambiguous. The CDR3 spans 13 residues. Trimming pared 4 bases from V and 6 bases from J, leaving 13 bases between. CDR1 and CDR2 from the germline V gene are SEHNR and FQNEAQ (reference sequence). The CDR3 DNA follows: TGTGCCAGCAGCTCATCCCTTGGGTCCGAGCAGTACGTC. This sequence encodes CASSSSLGSEQYV.

CDR3 protein: CATSRDTAGNTQYF. CDR3 nucleotides: TGTGCCACCAGCAGGGATACGGCTGGTAATACGCAGTATTTT. The rearrangement joins TRBV15 to TRBJ2-3; D unclear. The CDR3 sequence is 14 residues long. The ends were cut back, 3 bases at V and 7 bases at J, with 14 bases in the middle. Germline V gene lookup returns CDR1 LNHNV and CDR2 YYDKDF (reference sequence).

This clonotype was seen a handful of times. V usage is TRBV5-1 and J usage is TRBJ1-1; D possibly corresponds to TRBD1 (6 bases). Trimming removed 4 bases at V and 2 bases at J, with 15 bases between. The germline V gene has CDR1 SGHRS and CDR2 YFSETQ. This CDR3 is built from 15 residues. The CDR3 spells CASSDYGTPNTEAFF. CDR3 DNA: TGCGCCAGCAGCGATTATGGGACACCAAACACTGAAGCTTTCTTT.

The chain links TRBV29-1 to TRBJ1-1, with D perhaps TRBD1 (6 bases). The ends were cut back, 7 bases at V and 1 base at J, with 10 bases in the middle. CDR1 is SQVTM and CDR2 is ANQGSEA in the germline V gene. This CDR3 is 12 amino acids long. The CDR3 loop is CSAPGQNTEAFF. The CDR3, as DNA: TGCAGCGCGCCGGGACAGAACACTGAAGCTTTCTTT. The full variable domain, rest sourced from reference TRBV29-1 and TRBJ1-1, is SAVISQKPSRDICQRGTSLTIQCQVDSQVTMMFWYRQQPGQSLTLIATANQGSEATYESGFVIDKFPISRPNLTFSTLTVSNMSPEDSSIYLCSAPGQNTEAFFGQGTRLTVV.

This clonotype was seen more than once but under ten times. The chain recombines TRBV7-2 with TRBJ1-1, with TRBD1 as a possible D gene (6 bases). The CDR3 length is 14 residues. Germline lookup yields CDR1 SGHTA and CDR2 FQGNSA. Trimming stripped 3 bases from V and 1 base from J, with 9 bases between. CDR3 nucleotides: TGTGCCAGCAGCTTGGACAGACAGAACACTGAAGCTTTCTTT. It translates to CASSLDRQNTEAFF.